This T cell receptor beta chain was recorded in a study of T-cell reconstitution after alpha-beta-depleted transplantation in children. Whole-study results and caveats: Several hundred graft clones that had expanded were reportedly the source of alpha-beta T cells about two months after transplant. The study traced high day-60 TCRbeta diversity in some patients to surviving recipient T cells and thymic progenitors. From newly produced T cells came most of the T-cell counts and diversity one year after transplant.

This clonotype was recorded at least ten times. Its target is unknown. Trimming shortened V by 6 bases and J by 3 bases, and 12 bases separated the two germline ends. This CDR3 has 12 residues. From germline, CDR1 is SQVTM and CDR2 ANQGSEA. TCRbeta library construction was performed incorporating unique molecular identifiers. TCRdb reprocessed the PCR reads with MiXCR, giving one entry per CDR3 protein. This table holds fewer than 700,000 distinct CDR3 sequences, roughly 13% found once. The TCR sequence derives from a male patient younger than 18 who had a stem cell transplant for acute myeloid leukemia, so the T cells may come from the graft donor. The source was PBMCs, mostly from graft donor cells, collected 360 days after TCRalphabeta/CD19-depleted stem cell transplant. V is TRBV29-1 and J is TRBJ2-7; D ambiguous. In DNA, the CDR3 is TGCAGCGTCCAACCGGCTGGCTACGAGCAGTACTTC. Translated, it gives CSVQPAGYEQYF.